What follows are 8 T cell receptor beta chains derived from one specimen sequenced in a study of T cell changes during pregnancy in multiple sclerosis. Profiling relied on immunoSEQ multiplex PCR, and the TCRdb table lists in-frame clones only, not all of them. The sample lists 69,000 or so clones, roughly 93% occurring once. The sequenced sample was peripheral blood, obtained in the third trimester of pregnancy. Receptors were obtained from a female donor with multiple sclerosis, enrolled in a pregnancy study.

The chain joins TRBV4-1 to TRBJ1-2; no clear D gene. Trimming cost V 3 bases and J 4 bases, with 12 bases left between them. Per germline, CDR1 MGHRA and CDR2 YSYEKL. The CDR3 is 14 amino acids. Written as DNA, the CDR3 is TGCGCCAGCAGCCAGGGAGGGCGTCTCTATGGCTACACCTTC. This encodes CASSQGGRLYGYTF.

This clone occurred once. V usage is TRBV5-1 and J usage is TRBJ2-7; no clear D gene. The CDR3 is 14 amino acids. The V gene's germline CDR1 is SGHRS and CDR2 YFSETQ. The germline V and J ends were trimmed by 1 base and 1 base, with 9 bases remaining between them. The CDR3 region is CASSLTPGSYEQYF. As DNA, the CDR3 is TGCGCCAGCAGCTTGACGCCGGGTTCCTACGAGCAGTACTTC.

The V gene is TRBV30, the J gene TRBJ2-3; the match to TRBD2 covers 10 bases. This CDR3 has 15 amino acids. J was trimmed by 2 bases and V by 1 base; bases with no gene match: 3. The V gene's germline CDR1 is GTSNPN and CDR2 SVGIG (reference sequence). The DNA for the CDR3 is TGTGCCTGGAGTGCCCTAGCGGGGGCCACAGATACGCAGTATTTT. The encoded protein is CAWSALAGATDTQYF.

The chain is built from TRBV5-1 and TRBJ1-1, with D uncertain. The germline V gene has CDR1 SGHRS and CDR2 YFSETQ. The CDR3 consists of 13 residues. V dropped 6 bases and J dropped 4 bases, with 13 bases sitting between them. The CDR3 DNA is TGCGCCAGCATTGGCCAGGTGGGCACTGAAGCTTTCTTT. This translates into CASIGQVGTEAFF.

This chain connects TRBV6-1 to TRBJ1-5; D gene unclear. The CDR3 contains 14 residues. From germline, CDR1 is MNHNS and CDR2 SASEGT. With 7 bases removed from V and 0 bases from J, the gap between germline ends came to 10 bases. For the CDR3, the DNA is TGTGCCAGCAATCCCAGTAATAGCAATCAGCCCCAGCATTTT. Protein sequence: CASNPSNSNQPQHF.

The chain employs TRBV19 and TRBJ1-3; maybe TRBD1 (5 bases). V gave up 2 bases and J gave up 7 bases, with 9 bases separating them. The CDR3 has 13 residues. CDR1 and CDR2 (germline): LNHDA, SQIVND (reference sequence). The DNA for the CDR3 is TGTGCCAGTAGTATAAACGGGGGGAACACCATATATTTT. This gives the protein CASSINGGNTIYF.

V and J are TRBV2 and TRBJ2-3; 9 nucleotides line up with TRBD1. In germline, CDR1 is SNHLY, CDR2 FYNNEI. With V trimmed by 5 bases and J by 1 base, 4 bases remained unmatched. The CDR3 loop spans 15 amino acids. The CDR3, as DNA: TGTGCCAGCAGTCGTAACAGGGGGCGCACAGATACGCAGTATTTT. Its protein is CASSRNRGRTDTQYF.

The chain is built from TRBV30 and TRBJ2-7; D might be TRBD1 (5 bases). The V gene lost 0 bases and the J gene lost 3 bases, with 12 bases spanning the gap. The CDR3 has 14 residues. The germline gives CDR1 GTSNPN, CDR2 SVGIG (reference sequence). Here the CDR3 reads CAWSVRVGDYEQYF. CDR3 in DNA: TGTGCCTGGAGTGTACGGGTAGGGGACTACGAGCAGTACTTC. Using reference TRBV30 and TRBJ2-7 for the parts outside the CDR3, the full variable domain is SQTIHQWPATLVQPVGSPLSLECTVEGTSNPNLYWYRQAAGRGLQLLFYSVGIGQISSEVPQNLSASRPQDRQFILSSKKLLLSDSGFYLCAWSVRVGDYEQYFGPGTRLTVT.